This TCR beta chain was sequenced in a study of spatial heterogeneity in lung cancer. Study results and caveats: One measure, the expanded intratumoral alpha and beta TCR count, tracked tumor mutation counts.

Time point indicated: sample taken at primary tumor resection. A total of approximately 70 untreated early-stage non-small cell lung cancer patients served as donors. TCRdb used MiXCR to reprocess the 5' RACE reads, holding one entry per CDR3 protein. The profile shows fewer than 5,000 distinct CDR3 sequences, under 7% of them singletons. Germline V gene lookup returns CDR1 SGHTA and CDR2 FQGNSA. This CDR3 has 15 residues. Trimming cost V 1 base and J 7 bases; bases outside gene matches: 6. Turning to this clonotype: Antigen unknown.

This TCR came from a male donor with early-stage non-small cell lung cancer. This sample comprised lung tumor tissue, obtained at surgery. V gene TRBV7-2 combines with J gene TRBJ1-5, with 8 bases aligning to TRBD1. The CDR3 spells CASSLDRGTKQPQHF. The CDR3 nucleotides are TGTGCCAGCAGCTTAGACAGGGGGACGAAGCAGCCCCAGCATTTT. The full variable domain, in which reference TRBV7-2 and TRBJ1-5 provide the parts outside the CDR3, is GAGVSQSPSNKVTEKGKDVELRCDPISGHTALYWYRQSLGQGLEFLIYFQGNSAPDKSGLPSDRFSAERTGGSVSTLTIQRTQQEDSAVYLCASSLDRGTKQPQHFGDGTRLSIL.